One and the same sample provided the 11 T cell receptor beta chains below, sequenced in a study of blood T cell repertoires in COVID-19. Libraries were prepared by immunoSEQ multiplex PCR; TCRdb keeps only in-frame clonotypes and omits some of them. The sample carries about 15,000 clones, about 73% recorded once. Specimen: peripheral blood. The receptors derive from a boy aged 2 to 10 with active or convalescent COVID-19.

The CDR3, as DNA: TGTGCCAGTAGTAACGGAGGGCGGGATACGCAGTATTTT. Its translation is CASSNGGRDTQYF. The chain has TRBV19 and TRBJ2-3, with D possibly TRBD2 on 6 matching bases. Germline lookup yields CDR1 LNHDA and CDR2 SQIVND (reference sequence). The CDR3 is 13 amino acids. V dropped 4 bases and J dropped 6 bases, with 11 bases sitting between them.

The CDR3: CSVDRKFEAFF. The CDR3 coding sequence is TGCAGCGTTGACAGGAAATTTGAAGCTTTCTTT. The chain employs TRBV29-1 and TRBJ1-1; no reliable D call. The V and J ends lost 3 bases and 7 bases respectively, with 9 bases between them. Germline-derived CDR1 and CDR2 are SQVTM and ANQGSEA. CDR3 length equals 11 residues.

This clone has just one count. The chain has TRBV24-1 and TRBJ2-3; D might be TRBD2 (6 bases). V was shortened by 3 bases and J by 1 base, with 13 bases between the two germline ends. The CDR3 has 16 amino acids. Germline lookup yields CDR1 KGHDR and CDR2 SFDVKD. Here the CDR3 reads CATSDKQGGGTDTQYF. The CDR3 DNA is TGTGCCACCAGTGATAAGCAGGGAGGAGGCACAGATACGCAGTATTTT.

This chain connects TRBV7-9 to TRBJ1-1; 12 bases agree with TRBD1. After removal of 4 bases from V and 2 bases from J, the junction contained 2 bases not matched to a gene. Germline V CDR1 and CDR2: SEHNR, FQNEAQ (reference sequence). The CDR3 length is 15 residues. The DNA for the CDR3 is TGTGCCAGCAGCTCAGGGACAGGGGGCAACACTGAAGCTTTCTTT. It encodes CASSSGTGGNTEAFF.

Only a few counts were recorded for this clone. This sequence joins TRBV5-1 and TRBJ1-5; a possible D gene is TRBD1 (5 bases). The CDR3 has 14 residues. V lost 5 bases, J lost 3 bases, and 12 bases lay in between. In germline, CDR1 is SGHRS, CDR2 YFSETQ. This CDR3 reads CASRPQAFNQPQHF. CDR3 nucleotide sequence: TGCGCCAGCAGACCACAGGCATTCAATCAGCCCCAGCATTTT.

The chain links TRBV7-2 to TRBJ2-1, with 8 bases lining up with TRBD2. V shed 5 bases and J 0 bases; nucleotides not matched to a gene: 12. Germline CDR1 is SGHTA and CDR2 is FQGNSA. CDR3 size: 18 residues. CDR3: CASSPGLGRLSSYNEQFF. The CDR3 DNA is TGTGCCAGCAGCCCGGGACTAGGCCGCCTTTCCTCCTACAATGAGCAGTTCTTC.

V is TRBV5-1 and J is TRBJ2-1, with 9 bases that match TRBD1. CDR1 and CDR2 (germline): SGHRS, YFSETQ. V shed 4 bases and J 15 bases; nucleotides not matched to a gene: 5. The CDR3 has 11 residues. This CDR3 is CASSPGQGLFF. Written as DNA, the CDR3 is TGCGCCAGCAGCCCGGGACAGGGCCTGTTCTTC.

The chain recombines TRBV30 with TRBJ1-5, with D hard to call. Germline CDR1 GTSNPN, CDR2 SVGIG (reference sequence). CDR3 length equals 15 residues. Trimming removed 0 bases from V and 0 bases from J, with 9 bases in between. The DNA of the CDR3 is TGTGCCTGGAGTGTACGAGGCTATAGCAATCAGCCCCAGCATTTT. As protein: CAWSVRGYSNQPQHF.

This chain joins TRBV11-2 and TRBJ1-6; 7 nucleotides agree with TRBD1. Germline CDR1 and CDR2: SGHAT and FQNNGV. The CDR3 loop spans 19 amino acids. With V trimmed by 5 bases and J by 0 bases, 13 bases remained unmatched. CDR3 DNA: TGTGCCAGCAGCCTTAGCGGGACAGCTCTTAGCTCCTATAATTCACCCCTCCACTTT. This gives the protein CASSLSGTALSSYNSPLHF.

The sample holds one count of this clone. V is TRBV6-1 and J is TRBJ1-5, with 8 bases that match TRBD1. This CDR3 contains 19 residues. Germline CDR1 is MNHNS and CDR2 is SASEGT. V gave up 2 bases and J gave up 4 bases; unmatched junction bases: 16. The chain's CDR3 is CASSEQTLGTGTWNQPQHF. The CDR3 coding sequence is TGTGCCAGCAGTGAACAGACCCTCGGGACAGGAACGTGGAATCAGCCCCAGCATTTT.

Turning to this clone: A read error may account for a junction end that differs from germline. The chain recombines TRBV29-1 with TRBJ2-2; a possible D gene is TRBD1 (6 bases). The CDR3 contains 16 residues. CDR1 SQVTM and CDR2 ANQGSEA come from the germline V gene. The CDR3 loop is CSVAKDRLANAGELFF. The CDR3, as DNA: TGCAGCGTTGCAAAAGACAGGCTCGCGAACGCCGGGGAGCTGTTTTTT.